These 18 T cell receptor beta chains share one sample of origin, sequenced in a study of metastatic and nonmetastatic thyroid tumors. Patients were all untreated before their thyroid surgery. TCRdb used MiXCR to call clones anew from the PCR reads. This repertoire shows approximately 65,000 clones, roughly 4% found once; its top ten account for about a fifth. The material sequenced was blood. Source of these receptors: a female donor with papillary thyroid cancer or a benign thyroid nodule (not recorded which). Some clones in this sample may be carry-over from other donors' samples.

This clone was detected many times. J is TRBJ2-5 and V is TRBV6-1, with no clear D. The length of the CDR3 is 11 residues. Germline-derived CDR1 and CDR2 are MNHNS and SASEGT. Deletions cut 5 bases from V and 6 bases from J, with 7 bases between. In DNA, the CDR3 is TGTGCCAGCAGTTTCAAGCAGACCCAGTACTTC. Protein sequence: CASSFKQTQYF.

Many counts were recorded for this clone. The chain recombines TRBV5-8 with TRBJ2-1; 7 nucleotides match TRBD1. With V trimmed by 5 bases and J by 9 bases, 2 bases remained unmatched. The germline gives CDR1 SGHTS, CDR2 YDEGEE. The CDR3 sequence is 11 residues long. CDR3 loop: CASSYRGEQFF. The CDR3 bases are TGTGCCAGCAGTTACAGGGGTGAGCAGTTCTTC.

V usage is TRBV5-1 and J usage is TRBJ2-2; tentative D call: TRBD2 (6 bases). The CDR3 contains 16 residues. Germline V gene data show CDR1 as SGHRS and CDR2 as YFSETQ. Deletions cut 2 bases from V and 6 bases from J, with 17 bases between. Written as DNA, the CDR3 is TGCGCCAGCAGCTTCCCCTTAACGGGAGTTTCCGGGGAGCTGTTTTTT. It codes for CASSFPLTGVSGELFF.

This clone appeared many times. CDR3 in DNA: TGTGCCTGGAGTACGTGGACAGGGACGGATACGCAGTATTTT. Amino acids: CAWSTWTGTDTQYF. The chain joins TRBV30 to TRBJ2-3, with TRBD1 identical over 8 bases. This CDR3 has 14 amino acids. J lost 6 bases, V lost 2 bases, and 7 bases had no gene match. Germline V gene sequence: CDR1 GTSNPN, CDR2 SVGIG (reference sequence).

This clone was seen only a few times. The V call is TRBV25-1, the J call TRBJ1-1, with TRBD1 as a possible D gene (5 bases). Germline V gives CDR1 MGHDK, CDR2 SYGVNS. CDR3 length: 14 residues. Deletions cut 6 bases from V and 2 bases from J, with 13 bases between. The CDR3 loop reads CASRKNGGNTEAFF. The CDR3 nucleotides read TGTGCCAGCAGGAAAAATGGGGGTAACACTGAAGCTTTCTTT.

This clone was found many times. The rearrangement links TRBV12-5 to TRBJ1-1, with D perhaps TRBD1 (5 bases). This CDR3 has 17 residues. V was trimmed by 3 bases and J by 4 bases, leaving 21 bases between them. CDR1 and CDR2 from the germline V gene are LGHNT and FRNRAP. The CDR3 region is CASGFKGTGNGSTEAFF. The CDR3 DNA reads as TGTGCTAGTGGTTTTAAGGGGACCGGGAATGGGAGCACTGAAGCTTTCTTT.

This clone came up many times. V is TRBV2 and J is TRBJ2-7; D gene unclear. The germline V gene has CDR1 SNHLY and CDR2 FYNNEI. The CDR3 covers 13 residues. V shed 7 bases and J shed 1 base, with 11 bases lying between them. CDR3 DNA sequence: TGTGCCAGCAACCCCGGCAGTTCCTACGAGCAGTACTTC. Translating it yields CASNPGSSYEQYF.

This clone was picked up many times. This chain uses TRBV15 with TRBJ2-7, with D perhaps TRBD2 (5 bases). V was clipped by 0 bases and J by 4 bases, with 16 bases between them. CDR3 length equals 16 residues. Germline V lookup: CDR1 LNHNV, CDR2 YYDKDF (reference sequence). In DNA, the CDR3 is TGTGCCACCAGCAGAGATCTCTCGGTGCTAGCTTACGAGCAGTACTTC. Protein: CATSRDLSVLAYEQYF.

This clone was found many times. This chain uses TRBV4-1 with TRBJ2-7, with 7 bases identical to TRBD1. The CDR3 totals 17 residues. V was pared by 0 bases and J by 6 bases, with 14 bases of the junction left unmatched. Germline V CDR1 and CDR2: MGHRA, YSYEKL. CDR3 sequence: CASSQDYQGTAHPEQYF. The CDR3 nucleotides are TGCGCCAGCAGCCAAGATTACCAGGGGACAGCCCATCCCGAGCAGTACTTC.

This clone has at least ten counts. The genes are TRBV3-1 and TRBJ2-1; TRBD1 aligns across 7 bases. Germline CDR1 is LGHDT and CDR2 is YNNKEL (reference sequence). V was pared by 4 bases and J by 6 bases, with 3 bases of the junction left unmatched. The CDR3 spans 13 residues. DNA of the CDR3: TGTGCCAGCAGCCCTTACAGGGGCAATGAGCAGTTCTTC. This translates into CASSPYRGNEQFF.

Details on this clone: This may stem from a read error, because a much larger clone lies one nucleotide away. The chain carries TRBV20-1 and TRBJ2-4, with 12 nucleotides matching TRBD2. CDR1 is DFQATT and CDR2 is SNEGSKA in the germline V gene (reference sequence). The CDR3 loop spans 15 amino acids. As DNA, the CDR3 is TGCAGTGCTATACCTAGCGGGGGGGGCCGGAACATTCAGGACTTC. Amino acid sequence: CSAIPSGGGRNIQDF.

This clone was detected many times. The V and J genes are TRBV20-1 and TRBJ2-5; 7 bases line up with TRBD2. Germline V gene lookup returns CDR1 DFQATT and CDR2 SNEGSKA (reference sequence). This CDR3 has 14 residues. With V trimmed by 1 base and J by 5 bases, 7 bases remained unmatched. CDR3 protein: CSARAAGALETQYF. DNA for the CDR3: TGCAGTGCTAGAGCGGCGGGAGCTTTGGAGACCCAGTACTTC.

This clone was counted at least ten times. The V and J genes are TRBV6-1 and TRBJ2-1, with TRBD2 as a possible D gene (7 bases). Between the trimmed V and J ends, which lost 6 bases and 2 bases, there was a span of 26 bases. Germline CDR1 MNHNS, CDR2 SASEGT. The length of the CDR3 is 19 residues. CDR3 coding DNA: TGTGCCAGCAGAGGGGGGCAGGGGAGGTCTAGCGGCCCCTACAATGAGCAGTTCTTC. Amino acids: CASRGGQGRSSGPYNEQFF.

Note on this clone: A much larger clone sits a single nucleotide away, making a read error possible. The same CDR3 arises from other DNA sequences in this sample as well. The chain links TRBV5-5 to TRBJ1-2; 7 bases align to TRBD1. This CDR3 spans 15 amino acids. The germline V gene encodes CDR1 SGHKS and CDR2 YYEKEE (reference sequence). Trimming at V came to 4 bases and at J to 1 base, leaving 7 bases not matched to a gene. CDR3 sequence (DNA): TGTGCCAGCAGCCTGTCTACAGGGGTTAACTATGGCTACACCTTC. Protein: CASSLSTGVNYGYTF.

In this sample, this clone turned up many times. The chain couples TRBV30 to TRBJ2-1; tentative D call: TRBD1 (6 bases). The CDR3 runs to 16 residues. V was trimmed by 0 bases and J by 8 bases, leaving 20 bases between them. Germline V lookup: CDR1 GTSNPN, CDR2 SVGIG (reference sequence). The CDR3 loop reads CAWSVLPGENVDEQFF. The CDR3 DNA follows: TGTGCCTGGAGTGTACTCCCAGGGGAGAACGTCGATGAGCAGTTCTTC.

This clone appeared many times. The gene calls are TRBV10-3 and TRBJ2-7; D is unresolved. Germline CDR1 reads ENHRY; CDR2 reads SYGVKD. Trimming shortened V by 0 bases and J by 0 bases, and 15 bases separated the two germline ends. The CDR3 is 17 residues long. The CDR3 nucleotides read TGTGCCATCAGTGAGTCTGGGCGGAGCCTTGGCTCCTACGAGCAGTACTTC. Its translation is CAISESGRSLGSYEQYF.

This clone occurred a few times. In nucleotides, the CDR3 is TGTGCCAGCAGTCGACTAGCGAGTTTCACCTACAATGAGCAGTTCTTC. Protein sequence: CASSRLASFTYNEQFF. The genes are TRBV7-9 and TRBJ2-1, with TRBD2 matching 8 bases. The V segment lost 6 bases and the J segment 2 bases; nucleotides outside the gene matches: 9. The germline CDR1 and CDR2 sequences are SEHNR and FQNEAQ (reference sequence). The length of the CDR3 is 16 residues.

This rearrangement joins TRBV19 to TRBJ2-2, with a possible D match to TRBD1 (5 bases). The length of the CDR3 is 14 residues. Germline V gives CDR1 LNHDA, CDR2 SQIVND (reference sequence). The ends were cut back, 11 bases at V and 3 bases at J, with 16 bases in the middle. As DNA, the CDR3 is TGTGCCTCCCGTACAGGCCTTGACACCGGGGAGCTGTTTTTT. It encodes CASRTGLDTGELFF.